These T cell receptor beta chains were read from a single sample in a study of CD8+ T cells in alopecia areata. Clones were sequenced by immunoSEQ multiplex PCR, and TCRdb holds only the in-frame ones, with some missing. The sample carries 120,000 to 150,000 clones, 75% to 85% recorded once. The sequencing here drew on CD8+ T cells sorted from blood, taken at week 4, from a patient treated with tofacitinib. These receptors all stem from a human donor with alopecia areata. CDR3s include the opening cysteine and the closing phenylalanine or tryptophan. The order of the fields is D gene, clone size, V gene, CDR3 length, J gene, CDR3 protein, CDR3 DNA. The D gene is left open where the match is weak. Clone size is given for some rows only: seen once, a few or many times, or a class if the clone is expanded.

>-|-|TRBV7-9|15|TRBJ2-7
CASSLPGLASYEQYF
TGTGCCAGCAGCTTACCCGGGCTAGCGTCCTACGAGCAGTACTTC
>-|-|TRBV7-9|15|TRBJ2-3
CASSSRGSGTDTQYF
TGTGCCAGCAGCTCCCGCGGTAGCGGCACAGATACGCAGTATTTT
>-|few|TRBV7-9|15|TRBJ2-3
CASSLVTGPRGAQYF
TGTGCCAGCAGCTTAGTGACAGGCCCCCGTGGGGCGCAGTATTTT
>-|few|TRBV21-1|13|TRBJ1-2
CARNLGPYYGYTF
TGTGCCAGGAACCTAGGGCCCTACTATGGCTACACCTTC
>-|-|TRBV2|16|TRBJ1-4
CASKAELYATNEKLFF
TGTGCCAGCAAAGCCGAGTTATATGCAACTAATGAAAAACTGTTTTTT
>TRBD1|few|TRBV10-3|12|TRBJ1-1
CATGTGRTEAFF
TGTGCCACCGGGACAGGGAGGACTGAAGCTTTCTTT
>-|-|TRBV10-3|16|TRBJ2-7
CAIRPAGIVTTYEQYF
TGTGCCATCAGACCCGCGGGGATAGTTACAACCTACGAGCAGTACTTC
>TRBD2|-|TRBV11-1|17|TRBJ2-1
CASSPLAGGRSYNEQFF
TGTGCCAGCAGCCCCTTAGCGGGGGGGCGGTCCTACAATGAGCAGTTCTTC
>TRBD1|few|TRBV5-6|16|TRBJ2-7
CASSQTGTGVSYEQYF
TGTGCCAGCAGCCAAACCGGGACAGGGGTCTCCTACGAGCAGTACTTC
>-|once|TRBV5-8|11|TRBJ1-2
CASSLPGGYTF
TGTGCCAGCAGCTTGCCGGGGGGCTACACCTTC
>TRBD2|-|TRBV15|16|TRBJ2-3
CATSKRGTMPSDTQYF
TGTGCCACCTCGAAGCGGGGAACCATGCCATCAGATACGCAGTATTTT